This TCR beta chain derives from a study of molecular identifiers for immune sequencing clone quantification. CDR3 length: 15 residues. Germline assignment: CDR1 MGHRA and CDR2 YSYEKL. TCRdb re-derived calls from the PCR reads in MiXCR, one entry per CDR3 protein. The sample comprises 490,000 or so distinct CDR3 sequences, around a fifth of which are singletons, and about 0.8% rests with the top ten. With respect to this clonotype: This sequence may be a read error, since a much larger clone differs from it by one base.

The chain combines TRBV4-1 with TRBJ1-1; D not resolved. The sequence was collected from a human donor in good health. Some libraries in this study had Jurkat cell RNA spiked in. The sequencing sample was made of naive CD8+ T cells from blood, with Jurkat cell RNA spiked in. Sample subset: FACS-sorted CD8+CD4-CCR7+CD45RA+ naive T cells. CDR3 in DNA: TGCGCCAGCAGCCAGGTAGGTCATCTGAACATTGAAGCTTTCTTT. Amino acid sequence: CASSQVGHLNIEAFF.